These 26 T cell receptor beta chains came from one sample sequenced in a study of Ad26.COV2.S vaccination and SARS-CoV-2 variants. As to treatment: 15 to 20 received Ad26.COV2.S at low or high dose, single or two shots; about 5 received placebo; per-sample allocation not given. The investigators took samples on day 63 after the first vaccine or placebo injection. Here immunoSEQ multiplex PCR was the method, and the copy in TCRdb shows in-frame clones only, minus some. Of 450,000 to 550,000 clones in the sample, 75% to 90% were seen once. The sequenced sample was peripheral blood, obtained in a trial of Ad26.COV2.S vaccine versus placebo. The receptor source for this set is a person between 18 and 65 years old who received the Ad26.COV2.S COVID-19 vaccine or a placebo.

The chain is built from TRBV3-1 (or the pseudogene TRBV3-2) and TRBJ1-2; possible D gene TRBD1, 6 bases. V dropped 4 bases and J dropped 4 bases, with 16 bases sitting between them. Germline CDR1 is LGHDT and CDR2 is YNNKEL (reference sequence). The CDR3 has 15 residues. The CDR3 DNA reads TGTGCCAGCAGCCCTGCCGGGACACCACTCTATGGCTACACCTTC. Amino acid sequence: CASSPAGTPLYGYTF.

The rearrangement uses TRBV5-8 and TRBJ1-2, with D perhaps matching TRBD1 (5 bases). V was pared by 4 bases and J by 7 bases, with 29 bases between. The CDR3 is made up of 18 amino acids. Germline loops: CDR1 SGHTS, CDR2 YDEGEE. The CDR3 DNA follows: TGTGCCAGCAGCCGGAGGGGTGACACCGGGACGGCCACCGGTGGCTACACCTTC. It codes for CASSRRGDTGTATGGYTF.

This clone was counted between two and nine times. The chain uses TRBV27 and TRBJ1-5; possibly TRBD1 for D (5 bases). V lost 3 bases and J 11 bases, leaving 11 bases between the germline ends. Germline V gene sequence: CDR1 MNHEY, CDR2 SMNVEV (reference sequence). The CDR3 is 12 residues long. Here the CDR3 DNA reads TGTGCCAGCAGTTTGAGGGGAGGGGCCCAGCATTTT. It translates to CASSLRGGAQHF.

The rearrangement uses TRBV3-1 (or the pseudogene TRBV3-2) and TRBJ2-1; TRBD2 is a possible D gene (6 bases). The V gene's germline CDR1 is LGHDT and CDR2 YNNKEL (reference sequence). V was cut by 1 base and J by 7 bases, with 14 bases left in between. The length of the CDR3 is 15 residues. In DNA form, the CDR3 reads TGTGCCAGCAGCCAAGCTTACGGGAGAGGTAATGAGCAGTTCTTC. Residues: CASSQAYGRGNEQFF.

The V gene is TRBV5-1, the J gene TRBJ1-5, with D possibly matching TRBD1 (5 bases). This CDR3 is 15 amino acids long. The V end was cut by 0 bases, the J end by 5 bases, with 12 bases between. The germline CDR1 and CDR2 sequences are SGHRS and YFSETQ. Written as DNA, the CDR3 is TGCGCCAGCAGCTTGGACCCCTGGGGGGATCAGCCCCAGCATTTT. Protein: CASSLDPWGDQPQHF. The full variable domain, rest sourced from reference TRBV5-1 and TRBJ1-5, is KAGVTQTPRYLIKTRGQQVTLSCSPISGHRSVSWYQQTPGQGLQFLFEYFSETQRNKGNFPGRFSGRQFSNSRSEMNVSTLELGDSALYLCASSLDPWGDQPQHFGDGTRLSIL.

This chain joins TRBV11-2 and TRBJ1-6; the D gene is possibly TRBD1 (6 bases). The CDR3 contains 14 residues. From germline, CDR1 is SGHAT and CDR2 FQNNGV. V was trimmed by 2 bases and J by 8 bases, leaving 10 bases between them. The CDR3, as DNA: TGTGCCAGCAGCTTAACAGGGTGGGATTCACCCCTCCACTTT. It is translated as CASSLTGWDSPLHF.

V is TRBV6-5 and J is TRBJ2-7, with D possibly matching TRBD2 (6 bases). Trimming removed 2 bases at V and 2 bases at J, with 10 bases between. CDR1 is MNHEY, CDR2 SVGAGI, per germline. This CDR3 has 14 amino acids. The CDR3 bases are TGTGCCAGCAGTTACGGGGGGAACCCCTACGAGCAGTACGTC. Protein sequence: CASSYGGNPYEQYV.

CDR3 protein: CASSSADATNEKLFF. In DNA, the CDR3 is TGTGCCAGTAGTTCGGCGGATGCAACTAATGAAAAACTGTTTTTT. The V and J genes are TRBV19 and TRBJ1-4; D unresolved. Trimming took 5 bases from V and 0 from J, leaving 10 bases between them. This CDR3 contains 15 residues. Germline CDR1 is LNHDA and CDR2 is SQIVND (reference sequence). The full variable domain, rest sourced from reference TRBV19 and TRBJ1-4, is DGGITQSPKYLFRKEGQNVTLSCEQNLNHDAMYWYRQDPGQGLRLIYYSQIVNDFQKGDIAEGYSVSREKKESFPLTVTSAQKNPTAFYLCASSSADATNEKLFFGSGTQLSVL.

This chain uses TRBV6-2 or TRBV6-3 with TRBJ2-3; TRBD2 is a possible D gene (5 bases). Germline V CDR1 and CDR2: MNHEY, SVGEGT. CDR3 length: 14 residues. V was pared by 2 bases and J by 4 bases, with 10 bases between. CDR3 in amino acids: CASSYGRAADTQYF. CDR3 in DNA: TGTGCCAGCAGTTACGGGAGAGCGGCAGATACGCAGTATTTT.

The V call is TRBV6-5, the J call TRBJ2-3; TRBD2 aligns across 11 bases. This CDR3 has 14 amino acids. Germline V CDR1 and CDR2: MNHEY, SVGAGI. V shed 5 bases, J shed 8 bases, and the junction held 6 bases outside the gene matches. The CDR3 reads CASSIAGGPATQYF. The CDR3 nucleotides are TGTGCCAGCAGTATAGCGGGAGGGCCGGCTACGCAGTATTTT.

V gene TRBV18 combines with J gene TRBJ1-2; a weak D match, TRBD1 (5 bases). Germline V gene data show CDR1 as KGHSH and CDR2 as LQKENI. Trimming stripped 3 bases from V and 2 bases from J, with 13 bases between. The CDR3 runs 15 residues. The CDR3: CASSPSADTNYGYTF. CDR3 nucleotide sequence: TGTGCCAGCTCACCTTCAGCGGACACAAACTATGGCTACACCTTC.

The J gene is TRBJ2-1, the V gene TRBV11-2; 8 nucleotides agree with TRBD1. CDR3 length equals 13 residues. V was clipped by 5 bases and J by 7 bases; unmatched bases: 4. The germline gives CDR1 SGHAT, CDR2 FQNNGV. CDR3 amino acids: CASSHTGGNEQFF. The CDR3 bases are TGTGCCAGCAGCCATACAGGGGGAAATGAGCAGTTCTTC.

The genes are TRBV5-4 and TRBJ1-5, with a possible D match to TRBD1 (6 bases). CDR1 and CDR2 from the germline V gene are SGHNT and YYREEE (reference sequence). CDR3 size: 12 residues. V was pared by 5 bases and J by 7 bases, with 10 bases between. For the CDR3, the DNA is TGTGCCAGCAGTCTCAGGGGCCAGCCCCAGCATTTT. It translates to CASSLRGQPQHF.

This chain joins TRBV2 and TRBJ1-5; D is perhaps TRBD1 (6 bases). Germline V gives CDR1 SNHLY, CDR2 FYNNEI. This CDR3 contains 15 residues. The V and J ends lost 5 bases and 8 bases respectively, with 19 bases between them. The CDR3 spells CASSLTSGDFKPQHF. The DNA of the CDR3 is TGTGCCAGCAGTCTTACCTCAGGGGATTTTAAGCCCCAGCATTTT.

Only one count was recorded for this clone. This sequence joins TRBV28 and TRBJ2-1, with D tentatively TRBD2 (5 bases). This CDR3 has 12 residues. Germline loops: CDR1 MDHEN, CDR2 SYDVKM. The V end lost 10 bases, the J end lost 10 bases, and 17 bases lay between the germline ends. The CDR3 bases are TGTGCCACCTCCTCGAGGGTCCGCGAGCAGTTCTTC. This sequence encodes CATSSRVREQFF.

This clone has only a few counts. The genes are TRBV7-8 and TRBJ1-5; weak D call: TRBD1 (5 bases). Germline values: CDR1 SGHVS, CDR2 FQNEAQ. The CDR3 has 13 residues. The V and J ends lost 5 bases and 4 bases respectively, with 9 bases between them. The CDR3 sequence: CASSPRGNQPQHF. CDR3 nucleotide sequence: TGTGCCAGCAGCCCGCGGGGGAATCAGCCCCAGCATTTT.

This chain connects TRBV4-3 to TRBJ1-1; D gene ambiguous. The germline V and J ends were trimmed by 3 bases and 4 bases, with 12 bases remaining between them. CDR1 and CDR2 from the germline V gene are LGHNA and YSLEER. The CDR3 length is 14 residues. CDR3 in amino acids: CASSHRRLTTEAFF. For the CDR3, the DNA is TGCGCCAGCAGCCACAGAAGACTAACCACTGAAGCTTTCTTT.

This clone was recorded only once. V gene TRBV15 combines with J gene TRBJ2-1, with 13 bases aligning to TRBD2. Germline CDR1 reads LNHNV; CDR2 reads YYDKDF (reference sequence). The junction had 8 bases not matched to a gene; V was cut back by 6 bases and J by 9 bases. This CDR3 region has 15 residues. CDR3 in DNA: TGTGCCACCAGAAGAAGGACTAGCGGGAGTCCTGAGCAGTTCTTC. It is translated as CATRRRTSGSPEQFF. Filled out from reference TRBV15 and TRBJ2-1, the complete variable domain reads DAMVIQNPRYQVTQFGKPVTLSCSQTLNHNVMYWYQQKSSQAPKLLFHYYDKDFNNEADTPDNFQSRRPNTSFCFLDIRSPGLGDTAMYLCATRRRTSGSPEQFFGPGTRLTVL.

This chain links TRBV29-1 with TRBJ2-7; D gene ambiguous. V was cut by 3 bases and J by 0 bases, with 9 bases left in between. Germline CDR1 is SQVTM and CDR2 is ANQGSEA. The CDR3 length is 13 residues. The chain's CDR3 is CSVDFESSYEQYF. DNA of the CDR3: TGCAGCGTTGACTTCGAGAGCTCCTACGAGCAGTACTTC.

About this clone itself: This specimen includes other DNA sequences encoding the same CDR3. The CDR3 reads CASSRGYSNQPQHF. In DNA form, the CDR3 reads TGTGCCAGTAGTAGGGGCTATAGCAATCAGCCCCAGCATTTT. V is TRBV19 and J is TRBJ1-5, with D maybe TRBD1 (5 bases). The CDR3 totals 14 residues. Trimming removed 4 bases at V and 0 bases at J, with 7 bases between. From germline, CDR1 is LNHDA and CDR2 SQIVND (reference sequence).

The rearrangement joins TRBV18 to TRBJ1-6, with 8 bases that match TRBD1. Germline lookup yields CDR1 KGHSH and CDR2 LQKENI. This CDR3 has 15 residues. V gave up 2 bases and J gave up 8 bases; unmatched junction bases: 5. As DNA, the CDR3 is TGTGCCAGCTCACCAATACAGGGGGAACATTCACCCCTCCACTTT. Translation gives CASSPIQGEHSPLHF. Drawing the rest from reference TRBV18 and TRBJ1-6, the complete variable domain is NAGVMQNPRHLVRRRGQEARLRCSPMKGHSHVYWYRQLPEEGLKFMVYLQKENIIDESGMPKERFSAEFPKEGPSILRIQQVVRGDSAAYFCASSPIQGEHSPLHFGNGTRLTVT.

The chain employs TRBV28 and TRBJ1-2; the D gene is possibly TRBD1 (5 bases). This CDR3 spans 15 amino acids. Trimming shortened V by 2 bases and J by 4 bases, and 14 bases separated the two germline ends. Germline V gene data show CDR1 as MDHEN and CDR2 as SYDVKM. The CDR3 is CASSLGSGPFYGYTF. The CDR3 DNA sequence: TGTGCCAGCAGTTTAGGCTCGGGGCCGTTCTATGGCTACACCTTC.

V usage is TRBV28 and J usage is TRBJ2-1, with 8 nucleotides matching TRBD2. V shed 6 bases, J shed 2 bases, and the junction held 9 bases outside the gene matches. This CDR3 comprises 16 residues. The germline V gene encodes CDR1 MDHEN and CDR2 SYDVKM. CDR3 in DNA: TGTGCCAGCAGATCTCTTAGCGGGGCCACCTACAATGAGCAGTTCTTC. Translating it yields CASRSLSGATYNEQFF. The full variable domain, its missing parts supplied by reference TRBV28 and TRBJ2-1, is DVKVTQSSRYLVKRTGEKVFLECVQDMDHENMFWYRQDPGLGLRLIYFSYDVKMKEKGDIPEGYSVSREKKERFSLILESASTNQTSMYLCASRSLSGATYNEQFFGPGTRLTVL.

The CDR3 sequence is CASSSLGGYNEQFF. The CDR3 coding sequence is TGTGCCAGCAGCTCGCTGGGGGGCTACAATGAGCAGTTCTTC. The genes are TRBV14 and TRBJ2-1; D is possibly TRBD2 (6 bases). Trimming took off 5 bases at V and 3 bases at J, with 11 bases between the two ends. Germline CDR1 is SGHDN and CDR2 is FVKESK. The CDR3 loop spans 14 amino acids.

This chain uses TRBV3-1 (or the pseudogene TRBV3-2) with TRBJ2-2, with TRBD2 matching over 7 bases. The CDR3 sequence is 17 residues long. The germline gives CDR1 LGHDT, CDR2 YNNKEL (reference sequence). V lost 3 bases, J lost 6 bases, and 13 bases stayed unmatched. The CDR3 spells CASSHRPGGPRAGELFF. The CDR3 DNA is TGTGCCAGCAGCCACCGGCCGGGGGGACCGCGGGCCGGGGAGCTGTTTTTT.

This chain links TRBV6-5 with TRBJ1-2; tentatively, D is TRBD1 (5 bases). Looked up from germline, CDR1 is MNHEY and CDR2 is SVGAGI. The CDR3 consists of 13 residues. Trimming took off 6 bases at V and 4 bases at J, with 12 bases between the two ends. CDR3 in amino acids: CASSHPGGYGYTF. Written as DNA, the CDR3 is TGTGCCAGCAGCCACCCCGGGGGCTATGGCTACACCTTC.